These T cell receptor beta chains were read from a single sample in a study of CD4 T cells in relation to SARS-CoV-2 and coronaviruses. Sequenced by immunoSEQ multiplex PCR; TCRdb stores in-frame clones only, minus some. The sample consists of 55,000 to 70,000 clones, 80% to 95% of them appearing once. Sequencing was done on a sample of naive CD4+ T cells from PBMCs. The receptor set was obtained from a human donor in good health. Each CDR3 is given with its conserved first and last residue. Each record gives: V gene, CDR3 length, J gene, clone size, D gene, CDR3 DNA, CDR3 protein. D genes are given only for firm matches. Some rows have no size entry. The others give once, few or many, or a class for an expanded clone.

>TRBV10-3|13|TRBJ1-2|once|.
TGTGCCATCAGTGAGTCAAGGGGTCGGGGCTACACCTTC
CAISESRGRGYTF
>TRBV7-2|15|TRBJ2-5|.|TRBD1
TGTGCCAGCAGCCAAAACAGGGGTGCCCAAGAGACCCAGTACTTC
CASSQNRGAQETQYF
>TRBV24-1|16|TRBJ1-5|.|.
TGTGCCACCAGTGGCCACACCGGGGCCCGTAATCAGCCCCAGCATTTT
CATSGHTGARNQPQHF
>TRBV6-4|16|TRBJ2-2|.|TRBD1
TGTGCCAGCAGGAGGGCAGGGGGCGATGGCACCGGGGAGCTGTTTTTT
CASRRAGGDGTGELFF
>TRBV29-1|13|TRBJ1-4|.|.
TGCAGCGTTTCGGGGGGGGTGGGTGAAAAACTGTTTTTT
CSVSGGVGEKLFF
>TRBV6-2/TRBV6-3|16|TRBJ2-7|.|TRBD2
TGTGCCAGCAGTTACCGCCCTAGCGGGAGCCCCTACGAGCAGTACTTC
CASSYRPSGSPYEQYF
>TRBV10-3|17|TRBJ2-6|.|.
TGTGCCATCAGTGACGGGGGCCGCCGCTCTGGGGCCAACGTCCTGACTTTC
CAISDGGRRSGANVLTF
>TRBV18|15|TRBJ1-1|once|TRBD1
TGTGCCAGCTCACCAGGGACAGGGGGAAACACTGAAGCTTTCTTT
CASSPGTGGNTEAFF
>TRBV28|14|TRBJ1-2|.|.
TGTGCCAGCAGTTTAGGGGCAGGGGAAGGTGGCTACACCTTC
CASSLGAGEGGYTF
>TRBV5-1|14|TRBJ2-7|.|TRBD2
TGCGCCAGCAGCTTGGAACTAGCGGGATCCGAGCAGTACTTC
CASSLELAGSEQYF
>TRBV19|15|TRBJ1-4|.|TRBD1
TGTGCCAGTAGTGGTCCGGGACAGGGTAATGAAAAACTGTTTTTT
CASSGPGQGNEKLFF
>TRBV6-5|13|TRBJ2-7|.|.
TGTGCCAGCAAAGGAGGGAGAGGTCTGGAGCAGTACTTC
CASKGGRGLEQYF
>TRBV7-2|14|TRBJ2-3|once|.
TGTGCCAGCAGCTTAGTGGGGGGTTCGGATACGCAGTATTTT
CASSLVGGSDTQYF
>TRBV7-2|14|TRBJ2-5|few|TRBD2
TGTGCCAGCAGCCTAGCGGGGATACAAGAGACCCAGTACTTC
CASSLAGIQETQYF
>TRBV4-3|15|TRBJ1-5|once|.
TGCGCCAGCAGCCAAGACGGGTGGGACAATCAGCCCCAGCATTTT
CASSQDGWDNQPQHF
>TRBV24-1|15|TRBJ2-2|.|.
TGTGCCACCAGTGATGACTCAGCGGGTACCGGGGAGCTGTTTTTT
CATSDDSAGTGELFF
>TRBV6-6|16|TRBJ2-5|.|TRBD2
TGTGCCAGCAGTTACATTGGACTAGCGGGGGGAGAGACCCAGTACTTC
CASSYIGLAGGETQYF
>TRBV20-1|8|TRBJ1-2|few|.
TGCAGTGACAGGGACATCCTCTTC
CSDRDILF
>TRBV28|14|TRBJ2-3|once|.
TGTGCCAGCAATGAGCTCCGAACCGCAGATACGCAGTATTTT
CASNELRTADTQYF
>TRBV7-3|13|TRBJ1-6|.|TRBD1
TGTGCCAGCAGCCTAGGGACAGGGAGAACCCTCCACTTT
CASSLGTGRTLHF
>TRBV19|14|TRBJ1-5|.|.
TGTGCCAGTAGTCCATCCCCAGGCAATCAGCCCCAGCATTTT
CASSPSPGNQPQHF
>TRBV5-1|15|TRBJ1-3|.|TRBD1
TGCGCCAGCTCCAACCAGACAGGGACTGGAAACACCATATATTTT
CASSNQTGTGNTIYF
>TRBV5-6|16|TRBJ2-5|.|TRBD2
TGTGCCAGCAGTGCGAGAGGAGCGGGGGGGTTTGAGACCCAGTACTTC
CASSARGAGGFETQYF
>TRBV5-1|15|TRBJ1-4|.|TRBD1
TGCGCCAGCAGCTTGGTTGGGACAGGGGCCGAAAAACTGTTTTTT
CASSLVGTGAEKLFF
>TRBV30|14|TRBJ2-7|.|.
TGTGCCTGGTCACAGGACGTACTAATCTACGAGCAGTACTTC
CAWSQDVLIYEQYF
>TRBV7-3|14|TRBJ2-7|.|.
TGTGCCAGCAGCTTAAGCGGGAACTCCTACGAGCAGTACTTC
CASSLSGNSYEQYF
>TRBV6-5|15|TRBJ1-1|once|.
TGTGCCAGCCCGTCAAACAGAAACCTGAGCACTGAAGCTTTCTTT
CASPSNRNLSTEAFF
>TRBV6-2/TRBV6-3|13|TRBJ1-2|.|.
TGTGCCAGCAGTTACCTAGGGCTCGATGGCTACACCTTC
CASSYLGLDGYTF
>TRBV9|15|TRBJ1-2|.|TRBD1
TGTGCCAGCAACCCGGACAGGGGGTCGCACTATGGCTACACCTTC
CASNPDRGSHYGYTF
>TRBV18|16|TRBJ2-1|.|TRBD2
TGTGCCAGCTCACCACCGAGCCTAGCGGGAGACTATGAGCAGTTCTTC
CASSPPSLAGDYEQFF
>TRBV30|17|TRBJ2-3|.|.
TGTGCCTGGAGTGTAGAGGGGGGGCAGACTAGCACAGATACGCAGTATTTT
CAWSVEGGQTSTDTQYF
>TRBV19|16|TRBJ1-2|.|.
TGTGCCAGTATGGGTAAAGTTGGCGGGGACACCTATGGCTACACCTTC
CASMGKVGGDTYGYTF
>TRBV28|18|TRBJ1-4|.|TRBD1
TGTGCCAGCAGGGGGGGGACAGTAAAGGATCCAACTAATGAAAAACTGTTTTTT
CASRGGTVKDPTNEKLFF
>TRBV3-1/TRBV3-2|15|TRBJ2-7|.|.
TGTGCCAGCAGCCAAGCACGAGGGACCATCTACGAGCAGTACTTC
CASSQARGTIYEQYF
>TRBV7-9|14|TRBJ1-2|.|.
TGTGCCAGCAGCCCCTCAGGCGTGAACTATGGCTACACCTTC
CASSPSGVNYGYTF
>TRBV28|12|TRBJ2-1|.|.
TGTGCCAGCAGTTTACAGTACAATGAGCAGTTCTTC
CASSLQYNEQFF